Listed below are T cell receptor beta chains from one sample, sequenced in a study of blood T cells in healthy people across ages. TCRdb itself ran the 5' RACE reads through MiXCR, one entry per CDR3 protein. The table shows roughly 650,000 distinct CDR3 sequences, with about 30% occurring only once. The sample was blood. These receptors originate from a woman aged 80 or over in good health. The CDR3 runs from the conserved cysteine through the conserved F or W. D genes are given only for firm matches. The size field is filled for only some rows; it gives once, few, many or a size class.

J gene | V gene | clone size | D gene | CDR3 protein | CDR3 DNA
TRBJ2-5 | TRBV7-2 | - | - | CASSLSLARQETQYF | TGTGCCAGCAGCTTATCCTTGGCTAGACAAGAGACCCAGTACTTC
TRBJ2-3 | TRBV20-1 | many | - | CSPLDTTTDTQYF | TGCAGCCCCTTAGACACTACTACAGATACGCAGTATTTT
TRBJ2-1 | TRBV20-1 | many | - | CSADRGGPIYYNEQFF | TGCAGTGCTGACCGCGGGGGCCCTATTTACTACAATGAGCAGTTCTTC
TRBJ2-1 | TRBV7-2 | many | - | CASSLGRATNYNEQFF | TGTGCCAGCAGCTTAGGGAGGGCTACTAACTACAATGAGCAGTTCTTC
TRBJ2-3 | TRBV6-1 | - | - | CASSEFEGDTQYF | TGTGCCAGCAGTGAATTTGAGGGAGATACGCAGTATTTT
TRBJ1-1 | TRBV7-2 | many | TRBD1 | CASSLEGALDTEAFF | TGTGCCAGCAGCTTAGAGGGGGCGTTGGACACTGAAGCTTTCTTT
TRBJ2-1 | TRBV24-1 | many | - | CATSDSPSGEQFF | TGTGCCACCAGTGATTCCCCATCCGGGGAGCAGTTCTTC
TRBJ1-2 | TRBV7-9 | few | - | CAGSLEGQGYGYTF | TGTGCCGGCAGCTTAGAAGGTCAGGGCTATGGCTACACCTTC
TRBJ1-4 | TRBV12-3/TRBV12-4 | - | - | CASSFTQTRDEELFF | TGTGCCAGCAGTTTCACCCAGACCAGGGACGAAGAACTGTTTTTT
TRBJ2-3 | TRBV19 | - | - | CARGPEGPDTQYF | TGTGCCAGGGGCCCTGAGGGTCCAGATACGCAGTATTTT
TRBJ2-5 | TRBV12-3/TRBV12-4 | - | TRBD2 | CASSLYGTTYF | TGTGCCAGCAGTTTATATGGGACTACGTACTTC
TRBJ2-7 | TRBV5-1 | - | - | CDSSKDPRGDCEQYF | TGCGACAGCAGCAAGGATCCGAGAGGGGACTGCGAGCAGTACTTC
TRBJ2-2 | TRBV5-1 | - | TRBD1 | CASSSETGSTGELFF | TGCGCCAGCAGCTCGGAGACAGGGTCGACCGGGGAGCTGTTTTTT
TRBJ2-7 | TRBV29-1 | few | TRBD1 | CSAAGAGGSYEQYF | TGCAGCGCTGCTGGGGCAGGGGGTAGTTACGAGCAGTACTTC
TRBJ2-6 | TRBV4-3 | - | - | CASTPHGSSGANVLTF | TGCGCCAGCACCCCTCATGGGAGCTCTGGGGCCAACGTCCTGACTTTC
TRBJ2-4 | TRBV5-1 | many | - | CASSSAGPVRGLDIQYF | TGCGCCAGCAGCTCAGCAGGGCCGGTGAGGGGGTTAGACATTCAGTACTTC